Shown below are 20 T cell receptor beta chains from a single sample sequenced in a study of blood T cells in healthy people across ages. Primers used in a second PCR of about 7 to 11 cycles were a sample-barcoded 5' primer and a J-beta primer mix. TCRdb re-derived calls from the 5' RACE reads in MiXCR, one entry per CDR3 protein. This sample has approximately 690,000 distinct CDR3 sequences, with less than 45% found just once. Sequencing was carried out using blood. These receptor sequences come from a man at least 80 years old in good health.

This clonotype has only a few counts. The V call is TRBV7-2, the J call TRBJ1-2, with 7 positions matching TRBD1. The CDR3 spans 16 residues. V was pared by 5 bases and J by 4 bases, with 13 bases of the junction left unmatched. CDR1 and CDR2 from the germline V gene are SGHTA and FQGNSA. The CDR3 bases are TGTGCCAGCAGCCCCCATAGGGGGGACAGTCCCTATGGCTACACCTTC. Translation: CASSPHRGDSPYGYTF. The full variable domain, with the rest looked up from reference TRBV7-2 and TRBJ1-2, is GAGVSQSPSNKVTEKGKDVELRCDPISGHTALYWYRQSLGQGLEFLIYFQGNSAPDKSGLPSDRFSAERTGGSVSTLTIQRTQQEDSAVYLCASSPHRGDSPYGYTFGSGTRLTVV.

This clonotype has more than one count but fewer than ten. This chain joins TRBV9 and TRBJ2-7, with 10 bases lining up with TRBD2. V was clipped by 2 bases and J by 4 bases; unmatched bases: 0. Per germline, CDR1 SGDLS and CDR2 YYNGEE. The CDR3 runs 13 residues. The CDR3 sequence is CASSVGLAYEQYF. CDR3 nucleotides: TGTGCCAGCAGCGTGGGACTAGCGTACGAGCAGTACTTC. Filled out from reference TRBV9 and TRBJ2-7, the complete variable domain reads DSGVTQTPKHLITATGQRVTLRCSPRSGDLSVYWYQQSLDQGLQFLIQYYNGEERAKGNILERFSAQQFPDLHSELNLSSLELGDSALYFCASSVGLAYEQYFGPGTRLTVT.

The CDR3 region has the DNA TGCGCCAGCAGCCCTAGCGGGGGGGGTCGGCAAGAGACCCAGTACTTC. Its translation is CASSPSGGGRQETQYF. V gene TRBV5-1 combines with J gene TRBJ2-5; TRBD2 matches at 12 bases. The germline V gene has CDR1 SGHRS and CDR2 YFSETQ. The V segment lost 4 bases and the J segment 2 bases; nucleotides outside the gene matches: 6. The CDR3 consists of 16 residues.

The genes are TRBV7-6 and TRBJ2-1, with TRBD2 identical over 10 bases. Per germline, CDR1 SGHVS and CDR2 FNYEAQ. V lost 0 bases and J lost 9; bases outside the gene matches: 8. This CDR3 is 16 amino acids long. The CDR3 protein is CASSLAVSGRIGEQFF. For the CDR3, the DNA is TGTGCCAGCAGCTTAGCGGTTAGCGGGAGGATCGGTGAGCAGTTCTTC.

The CDR3 DNA is TGTGCCAGCAGCTCCGGGACAGGGAAGACCCAGTACTTC. This encodes CASSSGTGKTQYF. The rearrangement uses TRBV12-3 or TRBV12-4 and TRBJ2-5, with TRBD1 matching over 9 bases. The CDR3 has 13 residues. Trimming took 6 bases from V and 6 from J; bases not matched to a gene: 5.

This clonotype has more than one count but fewer than ten. CDR3 nucleotide sequence: TGTGCCAGCAGCTTAGAGAGGATGATGGAGACCCAGTACTTC. Its translation is CASSLERMMETQYF. The rearrangement links TRBV11-2 to TRBJ2-5, with D uncertain. Germline V gene data show CDR1 as SGHAT and CDR2 as FQNNGV. This CDR3 has 14 amino acids. Trimming pared 0 bases from V and 5 bases from J, leaving 10 bases between.

The CDR3 coding sequence is TGTGCCAGCTCACCAAGGGACAGGGGGAACACTGAAGCTTTCTTT. This encodes CASSPRDRGNTEAFF. This chain joins TRBV18 and TRBJ1-1; 10 bases fit TRBD1. Trimming removed 2 bases from V and 1 base from J; junction bases left unmatched: 1. Germline-derived CDR1 and CDR2 are KGHSH and LQKENI. The CDR3 covers 15 residues.

V gene TRBV20-1 combines with J gene TRBJ2-1; 7 nucleotides match TRBD2. Trimming took 5 bases from V and 4 from J; bases not matched to a gene: 14. CDR3 length equals 16 residues. Germline CDR1 is DFQATT and CDR2 is SNEGSKA (reference sequence). CDR3 region: CSAPGEGSGGYNEQFF. CDR3 sequence (DNA): TGCAGTGCTCCCGGGGAGGGGTCCGGAGGTTACAATGAGCAGTTCTTC.

This clonotype was recorded only once. The V and J genes are TRBV7-8 and TRBJ2-1; TRBD2 agrees at 8 bases. This CDR3 has 17 residues. CDR1 and CDR2 (germline): SGHVS, FQNEAQ. The V gene end was trimmed by 1 base and the J gene end by 4 bases; junction bases not matched to a gene: 9. For the CDR3, the DNA is TGTGCCAGCAGCTTAGATCTTCTAGCGGGCGGGTACAATGAGCAGTTCTTC. Translation gives CASSLDLLAGGYNEQFF.

This clonotype was found a few times. The CDR3 is CASSQIGLAYNEQFF. DNA of the CDR3: TGTGCCAGCAGCCAAATTGGACTAGCATACAATGAGCAGTTCTTC. J is TRBJ2-1 and V is TRBV7-2, with 8 bases that match TRBD2. The V segment lost 5 bases and the J segment 4 bases; nucleotides outside the gene matches: 7. The CDR3 runs 15 residues. Germline V lookup: CDR1 SGHTA, CDR2 FQGNSA.

This clonotype has only a few counts. The chain employs TRBV20-1 and TRBJ1-6; 9 bases fit TRBD1. Germline CDR1 reads DFQATT; CDR2 reads SNEGSKA (reference sequence). CDR3 length: 17 amino acids. V lost 1 base to trimming and J lost 2 bases; unmatched junction nucleotides: 6. CDR3 residues: CSARVERTGAYNSPLHF. CDR3 bases: TGCAGTGCTAGAGTGGAGAGGACAGGGGCCTATAATTCACCCCTCCACTTT.

The rearrangement uses TRBV20-1 and TRBJ2-7, with D perhaps given as TRBD1 or TRBD2 (6 bases each). Germline CDR1 and CDR2: DFQATT and SNEGSKA (reference sequence). The CDR3 runs 14 residues. Trimming pared 6 bases from V and 2 bases from J, leaving 17 bases between. CDR3 region: CSAIIRGQPYEQYF. The CDR3 DNA is TGCAGTGCAATAATACGGGGGCAGCCCTACGAGCAGTACTTC.

This clonotype appeared a few times. Mismatch with germline at one junction end may stem from a read error. The genes are TRBV20-1 and TRBJ2-7; TRBD2 aligns across 8 bases. Germline V gene sequence: CDR1 DFQATT, CDR2 SNEGSKA (reference sequence). The CDR3 length is 13 residues. The CDR3 loop is CSASGGGSYEQYF. The CDR3 DNA sequence: TGCAGTGCTAGTGGCGGGGGGTCCTACGAGCAGTACTTT.

The rearrangement joins TRBV5-5 to TRBJ2-3; 12 nucleotides align to TRBD2. This CDR3 comprises 16 residues. The junction had 0 bases not matched to a gene; V was cut back by 0 bases and J by 1 base. Germline CDR1 SGHKS, CDR2 YYEKEE (reference sequence). CDR3 in amino acids: CASSLGTSGGTDTQYF. DNA for the CDR3: TGTGCCAGCAGCTTGGGGACTAGCGGGGGCACAGATACGCAGTATTTT.

This clonotype was counted between two and nine times. The V and J genes are TRBV6-4 and TRBJ2-1; no firm D call. The CDR3 runs 15 residues. CDR1 is MRHNA, CDR2 SNTAGT, per germline. V lost 3 bases and J lost 1, with 10 bases in between. As DNA, the CDR3 is TGTGCCAGCAGTGAAGGGTGGGGTTCCTACAATGAGCAGTTCTTC. Its translation: CASSEGWGSYNEQFF.

This clonotype has a handful of counts. This chain links TRBV4-3 with TRBJ2-5; D is unresolved. CDR1 LGHNA and CDR2 YSLEER come from the germline V gene. CDR3 length equals 13 residues. The V gene lost 3 bases and the J gene lost 5 bases, with 10 bases spanning the gap. CDR3 residues: CASSQGPIETQYF. The CDR3 nucleotides read TGCGCCAGCAGCCAGGGTCCGATTGAGACCCAGTACTTC.

The chain joins TRBV5-1 to TRBJ1-1; no clear D gene. CDR1 is SGHRS, CDR2 YFSETQ, per germline. This CDR3 has 14 amino acids. The germline V and J ends were trimmed by 6 bases and 0 bases, with 12 bases remaining between them. The CDR3 loop reads CASNRSPVNTEAFF. The CDR3 bases are TGCGCCAGCAACCGGAGCCCAGTGAACACTGAAGCTTTCTTT.

A word on this clonotype: A junction end diverges from the germline sequence, so it may reflect a read error. V usage is TRBV3-1 and J usage is TRBJ2-3; D remains ambiguous. The CDR3 sequence is 14 residues long. CDR1 is LGHDT and CDR2 is YNNKEL in the germline V gene (reference sequence). The chain's CDR3 is CAGSSRRSTDTQYF. DNA of the CDR3: TGTGCCGGCAGCTCTCGCAGGTCGACAGATACGCAGTATTTT.

The rearrangement uses TRBV7-9 and TRBJ1-5; 8 nucleotides align to TRBD1. Germline V CDR1 and CDR2: SEHNR, FQNEAQ (reference sequence). The V segment lost 0 bases and the J segment 7 bases; nucleotides outside the gene matches: 8. The CDR3 sequence is 16 residues long. CDR3: CASSLATGQGGQPQHF. For the CDR3, the DNA is TGTGCCAGCAGCTTAGCTACCGGACAGGGCGGGCAGCCCCAGCATTTT. Variable domain in full (rest from reference TRBV7-9 and TRBJ1-5): DTGVSQNPRHKITKRGQNVTFRCDPISEHNRLYWYRQTLGQGPEFLTYFQNEAQLEKSRLLSDRFSAERPKGSFSTLEIQRTEQGDSAMYLCASSLATGQGGQPQHFGDGTRLSIL.

J is TRBJ1-1 and V is TRBV12-3 or TRBV12-4; no clear D. Trimming took off 4 bases at V and 4 bases at J, with 7 bases between the two ends. The CDR3 has 12 amino acids. The chain's CDR3 is CASSWDVTEAFF. In nucleotides, the CDR3 is TGTGCCAGCAGTTGGGATGTCACTGAAGCTTTCTTT.